This T cell receptor (beta chain) was sequenced for a study of graft-versus-host responses after intestinal transplantation (dated by TCRdb to about 2021). For context, the study as a whole: The transplants that recipients received were multivisceral, liver-intestinal, or isolated intestinal. Instead of going to the commercial service, samples from a few later patients were sequenced in-house on an Illumina MiSeq and processed with MiXCR. A peak of at least 4% donor T cells among recipient peripheral blood mononuclear cells was the definition used for donor T cell macrochimerism. Alloreactive clones were identified by sequencing pre-transplant mixed lymphocyte reaction products and comparing these products with unstimulated pre-transplant donor and recipient T cells. The cohort enrolled 20 to 25 intestinal transplant recipients including one retransplant, and a few patients lacking pretransplant specimens were excluded. After intestinal transplantation, graft-versus-host and host-versus-graft alloreactive T cell clones in the graft, circulation and bone marrow were tracked using bulk TCR-beta CDR3 sequencing. Every recipient was given anti-thymocyte globulin induction, then maintenance tacrolimus and steroids for 2 to 3 years.

What the authors observed across the whole study: GvH clones were found in recipient bone marrow, and some of the GvH clones appeared earlier in ileal mucosa or blood, which is consistent with an intestinal mucosal origin. In the allografts of patients with donor T cell macrochimerism, GvH to HvG T cell clonal ratios were high. The conclusions were limited by the relatively low number and heterogeneity of the intestinal transplant patients. Early after transplant, peak levels of circulating GvH clones were found to be associated with declines in HvG clones.

Libraries were prepared through the immunoSEQ multiplex PCR assay. For most patients, genomic DNA was isolated with the Qiagen DNeasy Blood and Tissue Kit and shipped frozen to Adaptive Biotechnologies for TCR sequencing. High-throughput TCR-beta CDR3 sequencing of genomic DNA from most patients was performed by Adaptive Biotechnologies. Per the authors' processing: Adaptive's ImmunoSEQ software was the source of the TCR sequencing data for fewer than 20 patients, while a few other patients were processed with MiXCR and VDJtools. CD4 versus CD8 sorting errors were corrected by removing sequences found in both subsets at a frequency ratio below 5:1. CDR3 nucleotide sequences shared between donor and recipient were removed because the origin of such sequences could not be assigned. To count as alloreactive, a clone needed at least 2-fold expansion over unstimulated cells and a minimum CFSE-low frequency of 0.002% (template counts) or 0.001% (read counts). Mappable clones were those detected in sequenced pre-transplant spleen, lymph node, or MLR CFSE-low populations of the donor or recipient. Cumulative frequency of alloreactive clones was calculated as a percentage of all sequences weighted by copy number. The clones in this table, taken by TCRdb from immuneACCESS, are in-frame only. Not every clone is retained; where verified, under half of the shortfall comes from an unresolved V gene, and the cause of the rest is unknown. V and J calls and clone size are given by that table; D and trimming were obtained from the DNA. Counted in this sample were approximately 80,000 clones; 85% to 90% of them appeared once. Roughly 0.37% of the sample lies in the top ten.

The junction shows trimming of 8 bases on V and 3 bases on J, and the gene matches do not reach 7 bases of it. Reading the germline V gene gives CDR1 MDHEN and CDR2 SYDVKM. Taken from cysteine to phenylalanine, the CDR3 has 14 residues. Only CDR3 DNA remains: 42 bases, in frame from the first base. A note on this clone: Its recognized antigen is unknown. Qualities for individual bases were not recorded, and no much larger clone is one base off.

Reading the label with the study, this specimen's time point is: cells obtained before transplantation from donor or recipient. CD3+CD4+ and CD3+CD8+ populations were FACS-sorted from unstimulated pre-transplant donor and recipient cells taken from spleen or lymph nodes. This TCR was recovered from a human donor who received an intestinal transplant. Material: unstimulated CD4+ T cells sorted from spleen or lymph node cells, obtained before intestinal transplant. The chain was built from TRBV28 and TRBJ1-2, with 9 bases matching TRBD1. The CDR3 region has the sequence CASVKGQGYYGYTF. DNA sequence: TGTGCCAGCGTGAAGGGACAGGGCTACTATGGCTACACCTTC.